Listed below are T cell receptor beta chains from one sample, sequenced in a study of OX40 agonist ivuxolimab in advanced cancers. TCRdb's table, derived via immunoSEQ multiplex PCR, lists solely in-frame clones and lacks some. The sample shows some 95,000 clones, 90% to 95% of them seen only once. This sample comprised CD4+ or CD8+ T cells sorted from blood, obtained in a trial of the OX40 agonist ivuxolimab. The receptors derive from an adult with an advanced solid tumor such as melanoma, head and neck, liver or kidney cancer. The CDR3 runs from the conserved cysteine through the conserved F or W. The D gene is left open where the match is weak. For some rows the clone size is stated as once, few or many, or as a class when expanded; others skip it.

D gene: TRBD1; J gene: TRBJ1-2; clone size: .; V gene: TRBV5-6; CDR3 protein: CASSQTLPRQGDYGYTF; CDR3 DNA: TGTGCCAGCAGCCAGACGCTCCCTCGACAGGGTGACTATGGCTACACCTTC
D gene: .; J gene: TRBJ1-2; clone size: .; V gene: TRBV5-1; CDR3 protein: CASSPDGLSYGYTF; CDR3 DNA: TGCGCCAGCAGCCCCGACGGATTATCCTATGGCTACACCTTC
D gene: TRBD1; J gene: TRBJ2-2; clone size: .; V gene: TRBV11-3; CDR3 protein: CASSPNRGAPNTGELFF; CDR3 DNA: TGTGCCAGCAGCCCTAACAGGGGCGCCCCGAACACCGGGGAGCTGTTTTTT
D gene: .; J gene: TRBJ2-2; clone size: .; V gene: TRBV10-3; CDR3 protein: CAISGGIELFF; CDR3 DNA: TGTGCCATCAGTGGGGGAATCGAGCTGTTTTTT
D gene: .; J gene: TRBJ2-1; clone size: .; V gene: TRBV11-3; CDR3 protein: CASSPAEQTYNEQFF; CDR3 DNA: TGTGCCAGCAGCCCCGCGGAGCAAACCTACAATGAGCAGTTCTTC
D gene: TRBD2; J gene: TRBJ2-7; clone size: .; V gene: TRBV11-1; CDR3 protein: CASSPGLASYEQYF; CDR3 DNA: TGTGCCAGCAGCCCGGGACTAGCAAGCTACGAGCAGTACTTC
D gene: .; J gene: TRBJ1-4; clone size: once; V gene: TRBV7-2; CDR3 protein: CASSPDRIRGEKLFF; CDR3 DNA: TGTGCCAGCAGCCCTGACAGAATAAGGGGTGAAAAACTGTTTTTT
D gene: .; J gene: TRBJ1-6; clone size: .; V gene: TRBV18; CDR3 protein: CASSPVRGDSPLHF; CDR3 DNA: TGTGCCAGCTCACCGGTGAGGGGGGATTCACCCCTCCACTTT
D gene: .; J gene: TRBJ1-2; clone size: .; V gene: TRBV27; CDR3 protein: CASSLGGSWDYGYTF; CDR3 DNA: TGTGCCAGCAGTTTGGGGGGAAGCTGGGACTATGGCTACACCTTC
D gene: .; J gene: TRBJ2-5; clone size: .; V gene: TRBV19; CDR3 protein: CASSSLANQETQYF; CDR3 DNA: TGTGCCAGTAGTTCTCTAGCGAACCAAGAGACCCAGTACTTC
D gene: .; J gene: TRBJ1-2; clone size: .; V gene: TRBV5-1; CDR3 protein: CASRLHRAYLYGYTF; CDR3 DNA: TGCGCCAGCAGGTTGCACAGGGCCTACCTCTATGGCTACACCTTC
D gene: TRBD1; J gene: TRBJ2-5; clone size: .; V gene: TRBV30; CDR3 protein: CTFLTPGGYIQETQYF; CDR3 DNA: TGTACCTTTCTAACCCCAGGGGGATATATACAAGAGACCCAGTACTTC
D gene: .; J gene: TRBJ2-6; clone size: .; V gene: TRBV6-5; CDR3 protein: CASSTTDSGANVLTF; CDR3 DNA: TGTGCCAGCAGTACGACAGATTCTGGGGCCAACGTCCTGACTTTC
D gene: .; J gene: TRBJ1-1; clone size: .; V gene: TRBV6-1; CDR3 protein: CASSRGWVTEAFF; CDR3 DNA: TGTGCCAGCAGTAGGGGCTGGGTGACTGAAGCTTTCTTT
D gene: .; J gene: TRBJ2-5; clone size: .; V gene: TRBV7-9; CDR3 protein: CASSGRDQTFGETQYF; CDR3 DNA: TGTGCCAGCAGCGGACGCGACCAAACTTTCGGAGAGACCCAGTACTTC
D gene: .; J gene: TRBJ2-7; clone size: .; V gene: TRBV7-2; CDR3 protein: CASSPTSSRSLYEQYF; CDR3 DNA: TGTGCCAGCAGCCCCACGAGCTCCCGGTCCCTCTACGAGCAGTACTTC
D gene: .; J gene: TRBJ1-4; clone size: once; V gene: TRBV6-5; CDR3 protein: CASSYSGLLGEKLFF; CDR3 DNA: TGTGCCAGCAGTTACTCGGGGCTTCTTGGTGAAAAACTGTTTTTT
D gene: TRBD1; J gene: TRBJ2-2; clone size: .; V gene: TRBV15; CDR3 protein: CATSLNRGGTGELFF; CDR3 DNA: TGTGCCACCAGTCTAAACAGGGGCGGAACCGGGGAGCTGTTTTTT
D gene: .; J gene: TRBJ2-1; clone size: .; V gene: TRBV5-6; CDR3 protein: CASSLWDEQFF; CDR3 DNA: TGTGCCAGCAGCTTGTGGGATGAGCAGTTCTTC
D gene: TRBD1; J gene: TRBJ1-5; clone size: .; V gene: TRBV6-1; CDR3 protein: CASSEALWGQGRVSNQPQHF; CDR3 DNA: TGTGCCAGCAGTGAAGCGCTTTGGGGACAGGGGAGGGTGAGCAATCAGCCCCAGCATTTT
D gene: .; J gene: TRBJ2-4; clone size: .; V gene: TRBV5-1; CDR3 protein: CASSNGEDIQYF; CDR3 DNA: TGCGCCAGCAGCAACGGGGAGGACATTCAGTACTTC
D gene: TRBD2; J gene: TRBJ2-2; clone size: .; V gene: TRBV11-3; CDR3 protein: CASSWGLAGSGTGELFF; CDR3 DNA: TGTGCCAGCAGCTGGGGACTAGCGGGATCGGGCACCGGGGAGCTGTTTTTT
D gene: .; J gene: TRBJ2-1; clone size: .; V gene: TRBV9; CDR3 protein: CASSVVPGLSSYNEQFF; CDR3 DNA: TGTGCCAGCAGCGTAGTCCCAGGCTTGAGCTCCTACAATGAGCAGTTCTTC
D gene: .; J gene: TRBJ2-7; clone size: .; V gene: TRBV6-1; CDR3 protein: CASSVEFLGSYEQYF; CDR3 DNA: TGTGCCAGCAGTGTAGAATTTTTAGGGTCCTACGAGCAGTACTTC
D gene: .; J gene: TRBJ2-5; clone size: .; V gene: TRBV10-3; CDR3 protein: CAISKGQSQETQYF; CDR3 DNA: TGTGCCATCAGTAAAGGACAGTCCCAAGAGACCCAGTACTTC
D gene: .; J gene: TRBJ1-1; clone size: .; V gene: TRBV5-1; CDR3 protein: CASSPSGGAVTEAFF; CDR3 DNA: TGCGCCAGCAGCCCGAGTGGGGGCGCGGTCACTGAAGCTTTCTTT
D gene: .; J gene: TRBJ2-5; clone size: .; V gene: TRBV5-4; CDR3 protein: CASSHDYSLGETQYF; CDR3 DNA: TGTGCCAGCAGTCATGACTACTCACTGGGAGAGACCCAGTACTTC
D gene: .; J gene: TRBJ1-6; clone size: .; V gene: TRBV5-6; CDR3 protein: CASSFRGKLGSPLHF; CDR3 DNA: TGTGCCAGCAGCTTTCGAGGGAAGCTTGGATCACCCCTCCACTTT
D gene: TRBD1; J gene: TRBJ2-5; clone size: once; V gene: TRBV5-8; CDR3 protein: CASISPRKRQGAEETQYF; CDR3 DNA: TGTGCCAGCATCTCCCCCAGGAAGCGGCAGGGGGCAGAAGAGACCCAGTACTTC
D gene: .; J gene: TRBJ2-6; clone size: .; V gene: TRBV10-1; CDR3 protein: CASSRDSSGANVLTF; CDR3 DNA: TGCGCCAGCAGTCGAGACTCCTCTGGGGCCAACGTCCTGACTTTC
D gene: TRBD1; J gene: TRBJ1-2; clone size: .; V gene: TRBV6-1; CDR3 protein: CASSETDRGYGYTF; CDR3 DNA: TGTGCCAGCAGTGAGACAGACAGGGGGTATGGCTACACCTTC